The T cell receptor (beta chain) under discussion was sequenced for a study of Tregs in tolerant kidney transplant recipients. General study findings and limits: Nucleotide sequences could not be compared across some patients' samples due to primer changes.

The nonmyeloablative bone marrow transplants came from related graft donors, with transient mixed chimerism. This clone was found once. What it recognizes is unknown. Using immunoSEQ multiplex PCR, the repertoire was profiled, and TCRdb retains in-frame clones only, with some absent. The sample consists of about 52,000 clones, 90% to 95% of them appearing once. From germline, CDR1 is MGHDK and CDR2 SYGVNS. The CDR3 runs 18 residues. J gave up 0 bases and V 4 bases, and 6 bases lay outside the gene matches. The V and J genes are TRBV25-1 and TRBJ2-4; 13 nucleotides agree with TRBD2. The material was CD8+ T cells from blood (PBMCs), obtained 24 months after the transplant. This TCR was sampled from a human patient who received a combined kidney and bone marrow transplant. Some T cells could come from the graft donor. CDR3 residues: CASSGEGLAGLAKNIQYF. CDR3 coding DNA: TGTGCCAGCAGTGGAGAGGGACTAGCGGGGCTAGCCAAAAACATTCAGTACTTC.